The sequence of this T cell receptor beta chain was determined in a study of beta chain features in type 1 diabetes. At the level of the study: The study examined 107,917,701 sorted cells across all samples.

Germline V gene sequence: CDR1 SGHVS, CDR2 FQNEAQ. Germline trimming cut 5 bases from V and 5 bases from J; bases unmatched to any gene: 12. The CDR3 is 15 amino acids. Populations isolated by sorting all had purity greater than 95%. TCRB transcripts that were expressed got sequenced, as all of the isolated RNA had been reverse transcribed. TCRdb's table, derived via immunoSEQ multiplex PCR, lists solely in-frame clones and lacks some. The repertoire consists of under 450,000 clones, with approximately 15% occurring once and the leading ten covering roughly 0.033%. This clone was seen more than once but under ten times.

Sequenced: naive CD4+ T cells from blood. The J gene is TRBJ2-7, the V gene TRBV7-8, with 7 bases fitting TRBD1. This clonotype was obtained from a man aged 25-40 years in good health. CDR3 loop: CASSPRNQGQNEQYV. CDR3 bases: TGTGCCAGCAGCCCCCGGAACCAGGGACAGAACGAGCAGTACGTC.